Below, 10 T cell receptor beta chains from the same sample are listed, as sequenced in a study of shared clonotypes between healthy human individuals. The protocol was immunoSEQ multiplex PCR, while the TCRdb copy is restricted to in-frame clones and leaves out a portion. The repertoire holds roughly 500,000 clones, with 76% as singletons. The specimen sequenced was PBMCs. The receptor source for this set is a woman between 40 and 50 years old in good health. Some clones in this sample may be carry-over from other donors' samples.

The chain couples TRBV2 to TRBJ2-3; TRBD1 matches at 7 bases. CDR1 is SNHLY, CDR2 FYNNEI, per germline. Unmatched junction bases numbered 6, after V lost 3 bases and J lost 3 bases. CDR3 size: 15 residues. CDR3 nucleotides: TGTGCCAGCAGTGATTTACAGGGGTTTACAGATACGCAGTATTTT. This gives the protein CASSDLQGFTDTQYF.

This clone was counted a single time. V and J are TRBV7-3 and TRBJ2-2, with 7 bases identical to TRBD1. In germline, CDR1 is SGHTA, CDR2 FQGTGA. V lost 5 bases to trimming and J lost 4 bases; unmatched junction nucleotides: 7. The CDR3 length is 15 residues. CDR3 sequence reads: CASSTTGALTGELFF. The CDR3 bases are TGTGCCAGCAGCACCACAGGGGCCCTCACCGGGGAGCTGTTTTTT. The complete variable domain, with remaining parts taken from reference TRBV7-3 and TRBJ2-2, reads GAGVSQTPSNKVTEKGKYVELRCDPISGHTALYWYRQSLGQGPEFLIYFQGTGAADDSGLPNDRFFAVRPEGSVSTLKIQRTERGDSAVYLCASSTTGALTGELFFGEGSRLTVL.

CDR3 nucleotide sequence: TGTGCCTGGAGTGGGCAGGGGGATACGCAGTATTTT. Residues: CAWSGQGDTQYF. The V call is TRBV30, the J call TRBJ2-3; D possibly corresponds to TRBD1 (6 bases). Trimming cost V 1 base and J 6 bases, with 8 bases left between them. Germline CDR1 and CDR2: GTSNPN and SVGIG (reference sequence). This CDR3 region has 12 residues.

On this clone: One junction end does not reproduce the germline sequence, and a read error may be involved. This same CDR3 is encoded by further DNA sequences in the sample. The rearrangement uses TRBV4-2 and TRBJ2-7; 7 bases line up with TRBD2. Germline values: CDR1 LGHNA, CDR2 YNFKEQ. This CDR3 is 15 amino acids long. The CDR3 here is CASSQGAGEGYEQYF. As DNA, the CDR3 is TGTGCCAGCAGTCAAGGGGCGGGAGAAGGTTACGAGCAGTACTTC.

This sequence joins TRBV5-1 and TRBJ2-2; D ambiguous. CDR3 size: 14 residues. Germline CDR1 and CDR2: SGHRS and YFSETQ. V was pared by 0 bases and J by 3 bases, with 6 bases between. CDR3 in amino acids: CASSLAVHTGELFF. The CDR3 DNA sequence: TGCGCCAGCAGCTTGGCGGTCCACACCGGGGAGCTGTTTTTT.

The rearrangement joins TRBV11-2 to TRBJ2-5, with 12 bases lining up with TRBD2. The germline V gene has CDR1 SGHAT and CDR2 FQNNGV. There are 16 residues in the CDR3. V gave up 1 base and J gave up 4 bases; unmatched junction bases: 4. DNA for the CDR3: TGTGCCAGCAGCTTAGGACTAGCGGGAGAGGGAGAGACCCAGTACTTC. Protein product: CASSLGLAGEGETQYF.

The rearrangement uses TRBV6-6 and TRBJ2-2; D may be TRBD1 or TRBD2 (5 bases each). The V gene lost 7 bases and the J gene lost 0 bases, with 15 bases spanning the gap. Germline CDR1 MNHNY, CDR2 SVGAGI (reference sequence). The CDR3 has 16 amino acids. Written as DNA, the CDR3 is TGTGCCAGCACCGTCGGGACGGCCCCGAACACCGGGGAGCTGTTTTTT. It specifies CASTVGTAPNTGELFF.

This clone was counted a single time. This likely came from a read error, as a far larger clone is one base away. The V and J genes are TRBV4-1 and TRBJ2-1, with 10 bases identical to TRBD2. CDR3 length: 15 amino acids. Germline V lookup: CDR1 MGHRA, CDR2 YSYEKL. Unmatched junction bases numbered 7, after V lost 4 bases and J lost 7 bases. CDR3 in amino acids: CASSPGLARENEQFF. CDR3 DNA sequence: TGCGCCAGCAGCCCGGGACTAGCGAGAGAGAATGAGCAGTTCTTC.

The chain couples TRBV5-1 to TRBJ2-7; D uncertain. Looked up from germline, CDR1 is SGHRS and CDR2 is YFSETQ. V dropped 0 bases and J dropped 2 bases, with 6 bases sitting between them. The CDR3 consists of 13 residues. The CDR3 nucleotides are TGCGCCAGCAGCTTGGTTTTCCCCTACGAGCAGTACTTC. It yields the protein CASSLVFPYEQYF.

Ten or more counts support this clone. The CDR3 DNA reads TGTGCCAGCAGTGACCCGGGACAGGGGGACAATGAGCAGTTCTTC. Translation: CASSDPGQGDNEQFF. The chain couples TRBV25-1 to TRBJ2-1; the match to TRBD1 covers 11 bases. Germline V gene sequence: CDR1 MGHDK, CDR2 SYGVNS. After removal of 3 bases from V and 5 bases from J, the junction contained 3 bases not matched to a gene. This CDR3 is built from 15 residues.